This T cell receptor (beta chain) was captured in a study of control samples from healthy donors and cancer patients. The assay was immunoSEQ multiplex PCR, and TCRdb's table has in-frame clones only and misses some. Of some 120,000 clones listed, about 89% are singletons. The TCR originated in a man aged 60-69 years in good health. Sequencing was done on a sample of blood.

The CDR3 coding sequence is TGTGCCAGCAGTTTATTCCGCGGGAGCTCTGGAAACACCATATATTTT. Encoded protein: CASSLFRGSSGNTIYF. This chain joins TRBV28 and TRBJ1-3, with unresolved D. The CDR3 loop spans 16 amino acids. Looked up from germline, CDR1 is MDHEN and CDR2 is SYDVKM. The V gene lost 1 base and the J gene lost 0 bases, with 10 bases spanning the gap.